This entry concerns a single TCR beta chain. Antigen unknown. The data are from a study of cytomegalovirus exposure and HLA in healthy donors. Findings and limits, study-wide: Cytomegalovirus status was reportedly diagnosed by the classifier with high sensitivity and specificity. CMV antigen specificity was confirmed in vitro for a few CMV-associated chains. The study labeled more than 150 TCR beta chains cytomegalovirus-associated.

Germline-derived CDR1 and CDR2 are MNHNS and SASEGT. This CDR3 has 14 residues. The J segment lost 4 bases and the V segment lost 5 bases, leaving 7 bases of the junction unmatched. Libraries were prepared by immunoSEQ multiplex PCR; TCRdb keeps only in-frame clonotypes and omits some of them. The table includes over 200,000 clones, about 91% detected once. The sequenced material came from PBMCs. The sequence was collected from a woman under 30 in good health and CMV-seronegative. The chain recombines TRBV6-1 with TRBJ1-1, with 7 positions matching TRBD1. In DNA form, the CDR3 reads TGTGCCAGCAGTAAAGACAGGGTAAGCACTGAAGCTTTCTTT. It specifies CASSKDRVSTEAFF.